The clone carrying this T cell receptor (beta chain) was recorded many times. What it recognizes is unknown. For TCR beta, libraries came from quantitative 5'-RACE with molecular barcodes. TCRdb reprocessed the 5' RACE reads with MiXCR, giving one entry per CDR3 protein. The sample holds 85,000 to 100,000 distinct CDR3 sequences, about 8.8% seen once. The sample is drawn from a study of CD8 T cells in ankylosing spondylitis. Study results and caveats: There was a TCR beta motif, made of several highly homologous variants, that appeared characteristic of ankylosing spondylitis blood. According to the report, clones linked to the disease were significantly enriched in matched synovial fluid samples taken from ankylosing spondylitis patients. Past research had described some motif variants in reactive arthritis synovial fluid and blood.

Trimming left V 6 bases short and J 0 bases short, with 12 bases between. Germline V CDR1 and CDR2: SNHLY, FYNNEI. The CDR3 is made up of 14 amino acids. The sequenced sample was blood, either unsorted or a sorted T cell fraction (not recorded which). The chain has TRBV2 and TRBJ2-7, with D possibly being TRBD1 (6 bases). The TCR sequence derives from a male donor with ankylosing spondylitis or in good health (not recorded which). CDR3 nucleotides: TGTGCCAGCAGGGGGGACACCGGCTCCTACGAGCAGTACTTC. This codes for CASRGDTGSYEQYF. Looking up the rest from reference TRBV2 and TRBJ2-7 gives the full variable domain: EPEVTQTPSHQVTQMGQEVILRCVPISNHLYFYWYRQILGQKVEFLVSFYNNEISEKSEIFDDQFSVERPDGSNFTLKIRSTKLEDSAMYFCASRGDTGSYEQYFGPGTRLTVT.